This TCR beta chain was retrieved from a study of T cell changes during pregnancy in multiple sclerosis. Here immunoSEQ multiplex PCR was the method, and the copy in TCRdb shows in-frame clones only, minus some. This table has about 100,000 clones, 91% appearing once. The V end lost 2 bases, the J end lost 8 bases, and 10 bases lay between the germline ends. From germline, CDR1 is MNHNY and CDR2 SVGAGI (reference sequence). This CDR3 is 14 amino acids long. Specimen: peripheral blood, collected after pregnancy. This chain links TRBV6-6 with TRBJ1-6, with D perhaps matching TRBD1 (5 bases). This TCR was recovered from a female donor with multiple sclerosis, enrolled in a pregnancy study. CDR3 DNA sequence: TGTGCCAGCAGTTACAGGGGTGCGGATTCACCCCTCCACTTT. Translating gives CASSYRGADSPLHF.